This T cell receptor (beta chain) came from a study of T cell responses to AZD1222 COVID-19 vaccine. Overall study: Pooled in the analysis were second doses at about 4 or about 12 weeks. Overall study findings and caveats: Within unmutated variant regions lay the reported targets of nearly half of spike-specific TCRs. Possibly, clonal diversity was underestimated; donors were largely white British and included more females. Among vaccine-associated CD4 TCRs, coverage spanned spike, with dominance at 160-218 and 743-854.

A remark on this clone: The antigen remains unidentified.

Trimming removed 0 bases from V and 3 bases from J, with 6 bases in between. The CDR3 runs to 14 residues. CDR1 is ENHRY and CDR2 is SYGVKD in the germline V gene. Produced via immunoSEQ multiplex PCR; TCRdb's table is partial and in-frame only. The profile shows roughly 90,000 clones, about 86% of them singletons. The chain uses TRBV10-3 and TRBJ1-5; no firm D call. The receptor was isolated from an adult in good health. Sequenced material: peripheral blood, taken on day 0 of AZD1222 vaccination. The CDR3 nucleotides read TGTGCCATCAGTGAGTCGCATACCAATCAGCCCCAGCATTTT. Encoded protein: CAISESHTNQPQHF.